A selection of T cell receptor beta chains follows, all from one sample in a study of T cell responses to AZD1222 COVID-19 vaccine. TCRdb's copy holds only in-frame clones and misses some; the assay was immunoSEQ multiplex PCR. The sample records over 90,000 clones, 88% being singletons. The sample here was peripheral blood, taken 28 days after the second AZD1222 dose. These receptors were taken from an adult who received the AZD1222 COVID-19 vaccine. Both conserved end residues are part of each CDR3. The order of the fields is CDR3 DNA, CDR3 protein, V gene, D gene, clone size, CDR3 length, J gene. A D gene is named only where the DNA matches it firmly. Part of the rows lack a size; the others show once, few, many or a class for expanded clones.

cdr3_nt: TGCGCCAGCAGCTTTACAGGGCCAAACACTGAAGCTTTCTTT; cdr3_aa: CASSFTGPNTEAFF; v_call: TRBV5-1; d_call: NA; clone_size: NA; cdr3_length: 14; j_call: TRBJ1-1
cdr3_nt: TGTGCCAGCAGCCAGGATACTGACAGGAGCTCCTACGAGCAGTACTTC; cdr3_aa: CASSQDTDRSSYEQYF; v_call: TRBV14; d_call: NA; clone_size: NA; cdr3_length: 16; j_call: TRBJ2-7
cdr3_nt: TGTGCCAGCAGCTTACGGCCGGGGAGGCACACCGGGGAGCTGTTTTTT; cdr3_aa: CASSLRPGRHTGELFF; v_call: TRBV7-2; d_call: NA; clone_size: NA; cdr3_length: 16; j_call: TRBJ2-2
cdr3_nt: TGTGCCAGCAGCACCATAGACAGCCCCTACGAGCAGTACTTC; cdr3_aa: CASSTIDSPYEQYF; v_call: TRBV5-4; d_call: NA; clone_size: NA; cdr3_length: 14; j_call: TRBJ2-7
cdr3_nt: TGTGCCAGCAGTTTATCAACCACTAATGCTGGCACAGATACGCAGTATTTT; cdr3_aa: CASSLSTTNAGTDTQYF; v_call: TRBV27; d_call: NA; clone_size: once; cdr3_length: 17; j_call: TRBJ2-3
cdr3_nt: TGTGCCAGTGGTCGGTGGGATACGCAGTATTTT; cdr3_aa: CASGRWDTQYF; v_call: TRBV27; d_call: NA; clone_size: NA; cdr3_length: 11; j_call: TRBJ2-3
cdr3_nt: TGCAGCGTTGAGGCAGGGGGCGGCAGCTATGGCTACACCTTC; cdr3_aa: CSVEAGGGSYGYTF; v_call: TRBV29-1; d_call: TRBD1; clone_size: NA; cdr3_length: 14; j_call: TRBJ1-2
cdr3_nt: TGTGCCAGCTCCGGGACAGGGGGGCCGGATGGCTACACCTTC; cdr3_aa: CASSGTGGPDGYTF; v_call: TRBV18; d_call: TRBD1; clone_size: NA; cdr3_length: 14; j_call: TRBJ1-2
cdr3_nt: TGTGCCAGCAGTCGCGTAAGGAGGCTCGGAGCCCAGCATTTT; cdr3_aa: CASSRVRRLGAQHF; v_call: TRBV6-5; d_call: NA; clone_size: once; cdr3_length: 14; j_call: TRBJ1-5
cdr3_nt: TGTGCCAGCGGATCCGAGGGGGGTAGCAATCAGCCCCAGCATTTT; cdr3_aa: CASGSEGGSNQPQHF; v_call: TRBV28; d_call: NA; clone_size: NA; cdr3_length: 15; j_call: TRBJ1-5